A selection of T cell receptor beta chains follows, all from one sample in a study of cytomegalovirus exposure and HLA in healthy donors. Only in-frame clones appear in the TCRdb table, and some are missing; sequencing was by immunoSEQ multiplex PCR. The sample includes just over 150,000 clones, about three quarters seen only once; the top ten take about 1.4%. The sample was PBMCs. All receptors derive from a woman in her twenties or thirties in good health and CMV-seronegative. CDR3s include the opening cysteine and the closing phenylalanine or tryptophan. Fields, in order: J gene, V gene, CDR3 length, CDR3 protein.

J: TRBJ2-1
V: TRBV6-5
length: 14
CDR3: CASSGDRASDEQFF

J: TRBJ2-5
V: TRBV11-2
length: 14
CDR3: CASSLTGGKETQYF

J: TRBJ2-7
V: TRBV12-1
length: 16
CDR3: CASSFSPGFSLCEQYF

J: TRBJ2-1
V: TRBV7-9
length: 15
CDR3: CASSLGGLHYNEQFF

J: TRBJ2-7
V: TRBV6-1
length: 15
CDR3: CASSELSLASYEQYF

J: TRBJ2-3
V: TRBV11-2
length: 15
CDR3: CASSPIRGWSDTQYF

J: TRBJ1-5
V: TRBV18
length: 13
CDR3: CASSRDSNQPQHF

J: TRBJ2-1
V: TRBV29-1
length: 12
CDR3: CSAGQAYNEQFF

J: TRBJ2-7
V: TRBV7-8
length: 14
CDR3: CASSRTKKPYEQYF

J: TRBJ2-3
V: TRBV27
length: 17
CDR3: CASSLFPSGGPPDTQYF

J: TRBJ1-1
V: TRBV18
length: 15
CDR3: CASSSDRGLGTEAFF

J: TRBJ1-1
V: TRBV5-1
length: 14
CDR3: CASSSQGGDTEAFF

J: TRBJ2-5
V: TRBV19
length: 13
CDR3: CASSALAKETQYF

J: TRBJ1-1
V: TRBV6-1
length: 14
CDR3: CASSSRGGVTEAFF

J: TRBJ1-2
V: TRBV18
length: 13
CDR3: CASSAQGASGYTF

J: TRBJ1-6
V: TRBV14
length: 16
CDR3: CASSQGGNRRNSPLHF

J: TRBJ1-5
V: TRBV2
length: 16
CDR3: CASSGPMRGLNQPQHF

J: TRBJ2-5
V: TRBV28
length: 13
CDR3: CASSSDREETQYF

J: TRBJ1-1
V: TRBV19
length: 13
CDR3: CASSIRGNTEAFF

J: TRBJ2-2
V: TRBV2
length: 13
CDR3: CASMGTYTGELFF

J: TRBJ2-5
V: TRBV7-9
length: 17
CDR3: CASSFGSVTGVGETQYF

J: TRBJ1-2
V: TRBV28
length: 11
CDR3: CASGPNYGYTF

J: TRBJ2-7
V: TRBV7-9
length: 15
CDR3: CASSLAAGIPYEQYF

J: TRBJ2-7
V: TRBV6-5
length: 14
CDR3: CASSVRDSTYEQYF

J: TRBJ2-7
V: TRBV5-1
length: 17
CDR3: CASHQGGPQTPLYEQYF

J: TRBJ2-7
V: TRBV7-3
length: 14
CDR3: CASSVIAGGYEQYF

J: TRBJ2-7
V: TRBV4-1
length: 14
CDR3: CASSQGASAYEQYF

J: TRBJ1-5
V: TRBV18
length: 14
CDR3: CASSPQGFDQPQHF

J: TRBJ2-1
V: TRBV10-2
length: 12
CDR3: CASSDPGIAQFF

J: TRBJ1-3
V: TRBV5-1
length: 14
CDR3: CASSLVGARNTIYF

J: TRBJ1-1
V: TRBV9
length: 14
CDR3: CASSVVAENTEAFF

J: TRBJ2-2
V: TRBV21-1
length: 19
CDR3: CASSKAEQGGPSNTGELFF

J: TRBJ1-2
V: TRBV6-6
length: 16
CDR3: CASSGLTGETNYGYTF

J: TRBJ2-7
V: TRBV1
length: 16
CDR3: CTSSRTGLADNYEQYF

J: TRBJ2-1
V: TRBV12-5
length: 11
CDR3: CASAIRDEQFF

J: TRBJ1-1
V: TRBV5-4
length: 13
CDR3: CASSGHGATEAFF

J: TRBJ2-3
V: TRBV19
length: 15
CDR3: CASSIWGWRTDTQYF

J: TRBJ1-2
V: TRBV7-8
length: 15
CDR3: CASSPEGAVNYGYTF

J: TRBJ2-7
V: TRBV5-1
length: 13
CDR3: CASSLESASEQYF

J: TRBJ2-1
V: TRBV19
length: 16
CDR3: CASSPRRGSAYNEQFF

J: TRBJ2-2
V: TRBV19
length: 17
CDR3: CASSIGGTGKGTGELFF

J: TRBJ1-6
V: TRBV27
length: 19
CDR3: CASRRSTGQGFSYNSPLHF

J: TRBJ1-2
V: TRBV5-1
length: 15
CDR3: CASSLVAGGDYVYTF

J: TRBJ2-3
V: TRBV7-9
length: 16
CDR3: CASSLGLAQASDTQYF

J: TRBJ2-4
V: TRBV7-2
length: 18
CDR3: CASRQALAGGQSKNIQYF

J: TRBJ2-7
V: TRBV6-1
length: 14
CDR3: CASNRDRGHYEQYF

J: TRBJ2-7
V: TRBV5-1
length: 13
CDR3: CASSFTRNYEQYF